Shown below are 22 T cell receptor beta chains from a single sample sequenced in a study of shared clonotypes between healthy human individuals. Clones were sequenced by immunoSEQ multiplex PCR, and TCRdb holds only the in-frame ones, with some missing. The data contain about 2.4 million clones, just over 90% of them seen just once; the ten biggest clones take up over 0.12%. Sample: naive CD4+ T cells sorted from blood. The subset: CD45RA+ positively selected. Receptors were obtained from a man aged 18 to 30 in good health.

The chain recombines TRBV11-3 with TRBJ2-2, with D tentatively TRBD1 or TRBD2 (5 bases each). Trimming took off 2 bases at V and 0 bases at J, with 10 bases between the two ends. CDR1 is SGHNT, CDR2 YENEEA, per germline. The CDR3 spans 16 residues. CDR3 DNA: TGTGCCAGCAGCTTATGGGGGAGTTCGAACACCGGGGAGCTGTTTTTT. This codes for CASSLWGSSNTGELFF.

V and J are TRBV10-3 and TRBJ2-5; no reliable D call. Germline values: CDR1 ENHRY, CDR2 SYGVKD. This CDR3 is 14 amino acids long. V was trimmed by 8 bases and J by 5 bases, leaving 18 bases between them. CDR3 DNA sequence: TGTGCCATCGGAGACACTCCTATAGGGGAGACCCAGTACTTC. Translated: CAIGDTPIGETQYF.

A word on this clone: Within the sample, other DNA sequences also encode this same CDR3. V gene TRBV18 combines with J gene TRBJ1-2; tentatively, D is TRBD1 (5 bases). The CDR3 loop spans 14 amino acids. CDR1 and CDR2 from the germline V gene are KGHSH and LQKENI. V was trimmed by 3 bases and J by 2 bases, leaving 10 bases between them. In DNA, the CDR3 is TGTGCCAGCTCACCCCAGGGCACGAACTATGGCTACACCTTC. It is translated as CASSPQGTNYGYTF.

The rearrangement uses TRBV10-2 and TRBJ2-1, with TRBD2 matching over 11 bases. Germline CDR1 WSHSY, CDR2 SAAADI. V shed 3 bases and J 4 bases; nucleotides not matched to a gene: 5. The CDR3 runs to 16 residues. The CDR3 here is CASSEPSGGWYNEQFF. In nucleotides, the CDR3 is TGCGCCAGCAGTGAACCTAGCGGGGGGTGGTACAATGAGCAGTTCTTC.

The sample holds one count of this clone. The rearrangement uses TRBV21-1 and TRBJ2-2; TRBD1, the table's D call, was not compared with the DNA. TRBV21-1 is a known pseudogene. The CDR3 has 16 amino acids. CDR3 coding DNA: TGTGCCAGCAGCAATAACAGGGGGCCGTTTTCCGGGGAGCTGTTTTTT. It yields the protein CASSNNRGPFSGELFF.

CDR3 in amino acids: CASSSAGVVEQYF. The CDR3 DNA reads TGTGCCAGCAGCTCTGCAGGGGTAGTCGAGCAGTACTTC. The chain couples TRBV7-9 to TRBJ2-7, with D possibly TRBD1 on 6 matching bases. The germline CDR1 and CDR2 sequences are SEHNR and FQNEAQ (reference sequence). V lost 4 bases to trimming and J lost 6 bases, with 13 bases between them. The CDR3 is 13 amino acids.

The count of this clone is one. The V and J genes are TRBV19 and TRBJ2-2, with TRBD1 identical over 7 bases. Germline trimming cut 10 bases from V and 1 base from J; bases unmatched to any gene: 9. Germline V lookup: CDR1 LNHDA, CDR2 SQIVND (reference sequence). The CDR3 is 15 residues long. The DNA for the CDR3 is TGTGCCACCCAAGCTGGGACAGAGAACACCGGGGAGCTGTTTTTT. Translating gives CATQAGTENTGELFF.

The chain employs TRBV7-9 and TRBJ2-2; D is unresolved. This CDR3 spans 14 amino acids. The germline CDR1 and CDR2 sequences are SEHNR and FQNEAQ (reference sequence). Trimming took off 2 bases at V and 6 bases at J, with 10 bases between the two ends. The DNA of the CDR3 is TGTGCCAGCAGCTTAAACCTTGGGGCCGGGGAGCTGTTTTTT. Amino acid sequence: CASSLNLGAGELFF.

In regard to this clone: The germline gene is not matched at one end of the junction; a read error may be the cause. The sample has other DNA sequences that encode this CDR3 too. The chain carries TRBV29-1 and TRBJ2-7; D unclear. CDR1 and CDR2 from the germline V gene are SQVTM and ANQGSEA. The CDR3 is 12 residues long. The CDR3 DNA reads TGCAGTGTTGAAAACCGGCTGGGGGAGCAGTACTTC. It translates to CSVENRLGEQYF.

The chain employs TRBV5-1 and TRBJ2-3; D unclear. Looked up from germline, CDR1 is SGHRS and CDR2 is YFSETQ. Deletions cut 4 bases from V and 1 base from J, with 10 bases between. This CDR3 is 14 amino acids long. CDR3 protein: CASSGPQRTDTQYF. In nucleotides, the CDR3 is TGCGCCAGCAGCGGGCCACAGCGCACAGATACGCAGTATTTT.

The gene calls are TRBV6-1 and TRBJ1-3, with 9 bases matching TRBD1. The CDR3 is made up of 14 amino acids. V trimming: 3 bases; J trimming: 6 bases; junction bases outside the gene matches: 3. CDR1 MNHNS and CDR2 SASEGT come from the germline V gene. The CDR3 here is CASSDRTGVNTIYF. The DNA for the CDR3 is TGTGCCAGCAGTGATCGGACAGGGGTAAACACCATATATTTT.

The chain is built from TRBV5-1 and TRBJ2-5; no clear D gene. The CDR3 runs 16 residues. Germline CDR1 SGHRS, CDR2 YFSETQ. V was shortened by 0 bases and J by 2 bases, with 14 bases between the two germline ends. The CDR3 protein is CASSLGLVADQETQYF. The CDR3 nucleotides are TGCGCCAGCAGCTTGGGTCTCGTGGCAGATCAAGAGACCCAGTACTTC.

The chain is built from TRBV5-1 and TRBJ1-4; D unclear. The length of the CDR3 is 20 residues. Trimming took 0 bases from V and 0 from J, leaving 21 bases between them. CDR1 SGHRS and CDR2 YFSETQ come from the germline V gene. The CDR3 DNA follows: TGCGCCAGCAGCTTGGGAGACCGCAGCTCTACTTTTTCAACTAATGAAAAACTGTTTTTT. This codes for CASSLGDRSSTFSTNEKLFF.

This clone was counted once. The chain recombines TRBV2 with TRBJ1-1, with D unclear. This CDR3 region has 12 residues. The germline gives CDR1 SNHLY, CDR2 FYNNEI. V lost 6 bases to trimming and J lost 1 base, with 6 bases between them. The CDR3 coding sequence is TGTGCCAGCAGGGGTGCGAACACTGAAGCTTTCTTT. Translated, it gives CASRGANTEAFF.

Points on this clone: This same CDR3 is encoded by further DNA sequences in the sample. The rearrangement joins TRBV11-2 to TRBJ1-5; 9 positions match TRBD1. The CDR3 totals 14 residues. CDR1 and CDR2 from the germline V gene are SGHAT and FQNNGV. V trimming: 4 bases; J trimming: 6 bases; junction bases outside the gene matches: 4. CDR3 sequence: CASSSDRGGQPQHF. The CDR3 DNA follows: TGTGCCAGCAGCTCCGACAGGGGGGGTCAGCCCCAGCATTTT.

This clone was detected once. CDR3 amino acids: CASSQGGANVLTF. The DNA of the CDR3 is TGTGCCAGCAGTCAAGGTGGGGCCAACGTCCTGACTTTC. The gene calls are TRBV27 and TRBJ2-6; D remains unclear. The CDR3 is 13 amino acids. Germline lookup yields CDR1 MNHEY and CDR2 SMNVEV (reference sequence). V shed 5 bases and J shed 3 bases, with 5 bases lying between them.

V and J are TRBV29-1 and TRBJ2-5; D not resolved. The DNA matches TRBJ2-7 better at its end, which makes the J call doubtful. CDR3 length: 11 residues. Germline-derived CDR1 and CDR2 are SQVTM and ANQGSEA. The CDR3 region is CSVDSSYEQYF. The CDR3 DNA is TGCAGCGTTGACAGCTCCTACGAGCAGTACTTC.

Comments on this clone: The same CDR3 also results from other DNA sequences found in this sample. This chain connects TRBV5-4 to TRBJ1-1, with D perhaps matching TRBD1 (5 bases). V gave up 0 bases and J gave up 0 bases, with 9 bases separating them. There are 15 residues in the CDR3. Germline-derived CDR1 and CDR2 are SGHNT and YYREEE (reference sequence). The CDR3 region is CASSLEGRVNTEAFF. CDR3 coding DNA: TGTGCCAGCAGCTTGGAGGGCAGGGTGAACACTGAAGCTTTCTTT.

The rearrangement links TRBV28 to TRBJ2-1; TRBD2 aligns across 12 bases. V shed 6 bases and J 6 bases; nucleotides not matched to a gene: 3. Germline loops: CDR1 MDHEN, CDR2 SYDVKM. CDR3 length: 14 amino acids. The CDR3 sequence: CASSGLAGINEQFF. In DNA form, the CDR3 reads TGTGCCAGCAGCGGACTAGCGGGGATCAATGAGCAGTTCTTC.

Worth noting for this clone: One junction end disagrees with the germline gene, perhaps due to a read error. The chain is built from TRBV5-1 and TRBJ2-2; perhaps TRBD1 as D (6 bases). CDR1 is SGHRS and CDR2 is YFSETQ in the germline V gene. This CDR3 comprises 14 residues. CDR3 sequence (DNA): TGCGCCAGCAGCTTCACAGGGAACCCCGGGGAGCTGTTTTTT. Its protein product is CASSFTGNPGELFF.

V and J are TRBV2 and TRBJ1-5; D is possibly TRBD1 (5 bases). Germline assignment: CDR1 SNHLY and CDR2 FYNNEI. The CDR3 covers 14 residues. Trimming removed 5 bases from V and 0 bases from J, with 8 bases in between. The CDR3 here is CASSPTVSNQPQHF. The CDR3, as DNA: TGTGCCAGCAGTCCGACAGTTAGCAATCAGCCCCAGCATTTT.

The rearrangement joins TRBV5-6 to TRBJ2-6, with D perhaps assigned TRBD1 or TRBD2 (5 bases each). Germline V gene lookup returns CDR1 SGHDT and CDR2 YYEEEE. The ends were cut back, 4 bases at V and 4 bases at J, with 15 bases in the middle. The CDR3 consists of 16 residues. CDR3 sequence: CASSRGRPAGANVLTF. CDR3 sequence (DNA): TGTGCCAGCAGCCGGGGACGGCCAGCCGGGGCCAACGTCCTGACTTTC.